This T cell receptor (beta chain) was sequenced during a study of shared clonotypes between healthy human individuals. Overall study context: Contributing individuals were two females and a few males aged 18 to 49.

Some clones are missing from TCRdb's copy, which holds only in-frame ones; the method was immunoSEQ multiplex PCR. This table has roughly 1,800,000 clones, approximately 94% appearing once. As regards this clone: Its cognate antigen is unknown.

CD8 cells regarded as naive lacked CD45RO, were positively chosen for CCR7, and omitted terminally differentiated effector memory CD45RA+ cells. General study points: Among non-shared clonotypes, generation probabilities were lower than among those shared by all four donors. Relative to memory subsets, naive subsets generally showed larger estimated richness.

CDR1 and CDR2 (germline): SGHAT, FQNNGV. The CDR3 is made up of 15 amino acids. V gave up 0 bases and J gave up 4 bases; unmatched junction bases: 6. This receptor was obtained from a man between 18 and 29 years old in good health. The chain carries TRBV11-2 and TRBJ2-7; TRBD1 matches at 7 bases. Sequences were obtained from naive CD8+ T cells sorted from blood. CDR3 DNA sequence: TGTGCCAGCAGCTTAGACCACGACAGGGCGTACGAGCAGTACTTC. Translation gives CASSLDHDRAYEQYF.